The following is a T cell receptor beta chain sequence with its context. Its target is not known. A J-beta primer mix and a sample-barcoded 5' primer were used in a second PCR of roughly 6 to 11 cycles. TCRdb ran MiXCR on the 5' RACE reads and lists one entry per CDR3 protein. The table lists some 1,500,000 distinct CDR3 sequences, 35% to 45% of them singletons. This specimen belongs to a study of blood T cells in healthy people across ages. Study overall: The template switching approach captured approximately one barcoded beta molecule for every two T cells.

Broader study findings: The fall in TCR beta diversity per million T cells was roughly linear with age. Diversity estimated from one million T cells was considered an underestimate.

The source material was blood. The receptor's source is a woman aged 18-35 years in good health.

The CDR3 DNA follows: TGCAGTGCCCTAGTCGGGGGAACTAGCACAGATACGCAGTATTTT. This translates into CSALVGGTSTDTQYF. V usage is TRBV20-1 and J usage is TRBJ2-3, with D tentatively TRBD2 (6 bases). CDR1 and CDR2 from the germline V gene are DFQATT and SNEGSKA (reference sequence). The CDR3 contains 15 residues. Trimming shortened V by 6 bases and J by 0 bases, and 16 bases separated the two germline ends.